These 4 T cell receptor beta chains were sequenced from one sample in a study of blood T cell repertoires in COVID-19. The repertoire was sequenced with immunoSEQ multiplex PCR; TCRdb's copy has only in-frame clones and lacks some. The data show roughly 160,000 clones, approximately 88% seen once. Sequencing input: peripheral blood. These receptors originate from a man between 18 and 29 years old with active or convalescent COVID-19.

The V call is TRBV9, the J call TRBJ1-5, with D possibly being TRBD1 (6 bases). CDR3 length: 14 amino acids. V gave up 4 bases and J gave up 4 bases, with 12 bases separating them. Germline-derived CDR1 and CDR2 are SGDLS and YYNGEE. CDR3 bases: TGTGCCAGCAGCAAAAATCAGGGGAATCAGCCCCAGCATTTT. This sequence encodes CASSKNQGNQPQHF.

The chain combines TRBV6-1 with TRBJ2-7; 8 bases are shared with TRBD1. The CDR3 length is 16 residues. The V gene's germline CDR1 is MNHNS and CDR2 SASEGT. J lost 2 bases, V lost 0 bases, and 6 bases had no gene match. The CDR3 sequence: CASSEALRQGPYEQYF. As DNA, the CDR3 is TGTGCCAGCAGTGAAGCGCTTCGACAGGGGCCCTACGAGCAGTACTTC.

The V gene is TRBV29-1, the J gene TRBJ1-4; D remains unclear. With 1 base removed from V and 0 bases from J, the gap between germline ends came to 6 bases. The CDR3 length is 14 residues. CDR1 is SQVTM and CDR2 is ANQGSEA in the germline V gene. In DNA form, the CDR3 reads TGCAGCGTTGAAGGTACAGCAACTAATGAAAAACTGTTTTTT. This translates into CSVEGTATNEKLFF.

The J gene is TRBJ1-2, the V gene TRBV6-5; 9 nucleotides line up with TRBD1. V lost 7 bases and J lost 8; bases outside the gene matches: 5. This CDR3 is built from 12 residues. Germline CDR1 reads MNHEY; CDR2 reads SVGAGI. CDR3 residues: CASTGQGKGYTF. The CDR3 bases are TGTGCCAGCACCGGACAGGGGAAGGGCTACACCTTC.